This T cell receptor (beta chain) was sequenced in a study of blood T cell repertoires in COVID-19. For the study at large: T cells, B-cell-depleted T cells, or PBMCs provided the cDNA or gDNA that served as material.

The junction had 9 bases not matched to a gene; V was cut back by 7 bases and J by 3 bases. The CDR3 totals 15 residues. The germline gives CDR1 SGHTS, CDR2 YDEGEE. Original methodology: Quantification of nucleated cells was approximated via reference gene primer amplification. Clones were read by immunoSEQ multiplex PCR, and TCRdb kept only the in-frame ones, dropping some. V, J and clone size derive from that table, while D and trimming were established from the DNA sequence. Here the sample spans 200,000 or so clones, approximately 80% being singletons. Only one count was recorded for this clone. The chain joins TRBV5-8 to TRBJ1-5; 8 bases agree with TRBD1. The sequence derives from a man aged 35-49 years who had recovered from COVID-19. Sequenced: peripheral blood. Here the CDR3 reads CASLPPGGLNQPQHF. In DNA form, the CDR3 reads TGTGCCAGCTTACCCCCAGGGGGCCTCAATCAGCCCCAGCATTTT.